This T cell receptor beta chain originates from a study of type 1 regulatory T cells. Study-level information: An in vitro protocol generated T-allo10, a Tr1-enriched, alloantigen-specific CD4 T cell product.

Via MiXCR, TCRdb re-called the reads, giving one row per CDR3 protein. The data show about 68,000 distinct CDR3 sequences, with about 69% seen just once and about 8% held by the top ten. As regards this clonotype: As yet, its antigen is unknown.

Sequenced: cultured T cells, either the whole culture or a sorted T cell fraction (not recorded which). The subset here: Tr1-enriched cell product generated in vitro against host alloantigens. The clonotype originates from a human donor in good health.

In nucleotides, the CDR3 is TGTGCCAGCTCACCCTTAGGGGGCTCCTCAATTTCTGGGGCCAACGTCCTGACTTTC. Amino acid sequence: CASSPLGGSSISGANVLTF. The chain links TRBV18 to TRBJ2-6; 7 nucleotides agree with TRBD1. The CDR3 contains 19 residues. Germline CDR1 KGHSH, CDR2 LQKENI. V trimming: 3 bases; J trimming: 1 base; junction bases outside the gene matches: 12.